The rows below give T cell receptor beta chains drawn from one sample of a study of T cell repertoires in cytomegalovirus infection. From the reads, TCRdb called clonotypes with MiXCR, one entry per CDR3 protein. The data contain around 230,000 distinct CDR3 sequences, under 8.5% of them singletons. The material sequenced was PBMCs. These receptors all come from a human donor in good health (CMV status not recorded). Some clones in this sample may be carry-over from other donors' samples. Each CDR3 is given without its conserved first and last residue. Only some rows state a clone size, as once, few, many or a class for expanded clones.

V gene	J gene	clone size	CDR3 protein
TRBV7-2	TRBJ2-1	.	ASSLQPSGGAWGQF
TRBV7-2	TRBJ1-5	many	ASSKTGQGSNQPQH
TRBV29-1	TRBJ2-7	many	SARTTEQY
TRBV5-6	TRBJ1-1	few	ASSLKTGRTEAF
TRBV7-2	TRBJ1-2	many	ASITTGGEIGYT
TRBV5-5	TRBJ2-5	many	ASSSGPKGETQY
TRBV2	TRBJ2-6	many	ASSEGRFSGANVLT
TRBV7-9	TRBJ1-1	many	ASSSRQARTEAF
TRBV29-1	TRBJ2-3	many	SVGFRVGSDTQY
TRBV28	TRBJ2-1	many	ASSPEAAGGGEQF
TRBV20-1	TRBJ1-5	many	SARDRTNNQPQH
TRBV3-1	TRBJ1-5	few	ASSQAVGLGQPQH
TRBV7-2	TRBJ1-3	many	ASSRRQGPGNTIY
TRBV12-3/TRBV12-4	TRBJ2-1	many	ASSLEGFSQF
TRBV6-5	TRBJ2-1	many	ASSYRTPGVDEQF
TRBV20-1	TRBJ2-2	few	SAIATNRAETGELF
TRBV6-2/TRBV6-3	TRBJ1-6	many	ASLAGPSNSPLH
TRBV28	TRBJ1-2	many	ASSHTGSNYGYT
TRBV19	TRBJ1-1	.	ATKRGDTGAF
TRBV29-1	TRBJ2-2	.	SVGQLNTGELF
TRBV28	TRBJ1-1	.	ASSRDGRTEAF
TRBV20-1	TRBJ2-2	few	SARKRGLNTGELF
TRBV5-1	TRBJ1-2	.	ASSQRWGDGYT
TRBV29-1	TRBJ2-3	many	SVSMGTGTDTQY
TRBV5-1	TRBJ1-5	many	ASSINRGQPQH
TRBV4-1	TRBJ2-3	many	ASSQVDLGLSTDTQY
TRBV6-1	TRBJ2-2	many	ASSLAGVTGELF
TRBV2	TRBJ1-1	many	ASNRDRETEAF
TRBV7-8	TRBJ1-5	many	ASSSAPGQGNQPQH
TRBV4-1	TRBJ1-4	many	ASSPSTGLGAKLF
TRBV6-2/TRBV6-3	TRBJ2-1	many	ASSSSSNEQF
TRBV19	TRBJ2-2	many	ATRKGTLVSYSGELF
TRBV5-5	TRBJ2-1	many	ASSLGDMYNEQF
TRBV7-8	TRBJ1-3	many	ASSSNTGSGNTIY
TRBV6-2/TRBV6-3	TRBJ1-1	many	ASSYRGINTEAF
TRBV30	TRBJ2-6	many	AQEGAGANVLT
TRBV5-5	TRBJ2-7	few	ASSWGTAAGYEQY
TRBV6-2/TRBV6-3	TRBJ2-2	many	ASRASGANTGELF
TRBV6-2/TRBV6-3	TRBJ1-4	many	ASSPQLGSGEKLF
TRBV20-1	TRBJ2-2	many	SASRLAGVTNTGELF
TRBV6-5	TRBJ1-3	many	ASSYSSRGRSSGNTIY
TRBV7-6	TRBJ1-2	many	ASSSSHREDGYT
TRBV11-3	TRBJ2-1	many	ASSSGGGSYNEQF
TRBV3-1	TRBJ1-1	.	ASSQLWGGNTEAF
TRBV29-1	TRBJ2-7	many	SVRRNDRYEQY
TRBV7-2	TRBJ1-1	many	ASTLSSGQGRTEAF
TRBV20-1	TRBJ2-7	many	SASDGTGGLYEQY
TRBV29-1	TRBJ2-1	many	SVEGSGTGVYNEQF
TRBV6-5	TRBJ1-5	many	ASSYSIGQPQH
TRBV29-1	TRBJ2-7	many	SVSKGQGYPYEQY
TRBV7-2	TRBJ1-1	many	ASSLYKIGTGGTEAF
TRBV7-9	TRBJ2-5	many	ASSLNPPGGETQY
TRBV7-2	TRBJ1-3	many	ASSLGAGPGNTIY